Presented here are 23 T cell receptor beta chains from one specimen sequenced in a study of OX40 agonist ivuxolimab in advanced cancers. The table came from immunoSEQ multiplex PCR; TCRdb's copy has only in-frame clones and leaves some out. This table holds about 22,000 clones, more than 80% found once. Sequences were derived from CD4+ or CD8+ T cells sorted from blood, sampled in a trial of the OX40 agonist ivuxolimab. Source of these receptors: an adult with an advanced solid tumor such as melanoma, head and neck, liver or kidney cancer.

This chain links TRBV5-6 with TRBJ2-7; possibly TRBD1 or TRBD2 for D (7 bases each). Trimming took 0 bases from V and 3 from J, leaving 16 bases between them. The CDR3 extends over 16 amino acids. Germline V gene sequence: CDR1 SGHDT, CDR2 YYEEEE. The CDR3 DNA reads TGTGCCAGCAGCTTGGGCCCCACAGGGGAGGGCTACGAGCAGTACTTC. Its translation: CASSLGPTGEGYEQYF.

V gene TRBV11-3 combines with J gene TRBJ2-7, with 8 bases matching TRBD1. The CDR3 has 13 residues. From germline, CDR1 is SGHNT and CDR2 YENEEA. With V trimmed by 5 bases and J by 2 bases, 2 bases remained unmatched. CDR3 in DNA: TGTGCCAGCAGCAGGGGACAGGCCTACGAGCAGTACTTC. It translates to CASSRGQAYEQYF. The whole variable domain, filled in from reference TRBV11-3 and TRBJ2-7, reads EAGVVQSPRYKIIEKKQPVAFWCNPISGHNTLYWYLQNLGQGPELLIRYENEEAVDDSQLPKDRFSAERLKGVDSTLKIQPAELGDSAVYLCASSRGQAYEQYFGPGTRLTVT.

CDR3 sequence: CASSHLPGQGGTEAFF. CDR3 coding DNA: TGTGCCAGCAGCCATTTACCGGGACAGGGGGGGACTGAAGCTTTCTTT. The rearrangement links TRBV4-2 to TRBJ1-1; 11 nucleotides agree with TRBD1. This CDR3 comprises 16 residues. V was pared by 3 bases and J by 5 bases, with 8 bases of the junction left unmatched. Germline loops: CDR1 LGHNA, CDR2 YNFKEQ.

The DNA for the CDR3 is TGCGCCAGCAGCCCCCGGGACAGGTACACCGGGGAGCTGTTTTTT. This translates into CASSPRDRYTGELFF. The chain links TRBV5-1 to TRBJ2-2; the match to TRBD1 covers 8 bases. Per germline, CDR1 SGHRS and CDR2 YFSETQ. CDR3 length: 15 residues. The V and J ends lost 4 bases and 3 bases, in that order; junction bases with no gene match: 5. The variable domain in full, completed from reference TRBV5-1 and TRBJ2-2, reads KAGVTQTPRYLIKTRGQQVTLSCSPISGHRSVSWYQQTPGQGLQFLFEYFSETQRNKGNFPGRFSGRQFSNSRSEMNVSTLELGDSALYLCASSPRDRYTGELFFGEGSRLTVL.

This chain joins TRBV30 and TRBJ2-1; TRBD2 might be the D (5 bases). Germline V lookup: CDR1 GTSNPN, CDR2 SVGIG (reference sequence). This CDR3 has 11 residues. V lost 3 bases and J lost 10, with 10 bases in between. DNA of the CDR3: TGTGCCTGGAGCTTCGCGGGCGAGCAGTTCTTC. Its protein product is CAWSFAGEQFF.

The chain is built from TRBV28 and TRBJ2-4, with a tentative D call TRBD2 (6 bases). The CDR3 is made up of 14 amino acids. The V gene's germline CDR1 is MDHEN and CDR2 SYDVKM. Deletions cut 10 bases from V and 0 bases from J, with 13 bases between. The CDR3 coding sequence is TGTGCCACCGCGGGGAGCCTAGCCAAAAACATTCAGTACTTC. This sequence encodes CATAGSLAKNIQYF.

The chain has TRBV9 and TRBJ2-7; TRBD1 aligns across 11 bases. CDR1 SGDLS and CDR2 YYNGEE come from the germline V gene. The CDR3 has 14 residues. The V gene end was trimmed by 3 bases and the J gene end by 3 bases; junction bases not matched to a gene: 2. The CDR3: CASSAGQGDYEQYF. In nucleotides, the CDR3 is TGTGCCAGCAGCGCGGGACAGGGGGACTACGAGCAGTACTTC. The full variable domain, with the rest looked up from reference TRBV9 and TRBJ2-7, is DSGVTQTPKHLITATGQRVTLRCSPRSGDLSVYWYQQSLDQGLQFLIQYYNGEERAKGNILERFSAQQFPDLHSELNLSSLELGDSALYFCASSAGQGDYEQYFGPGTRLTVT.

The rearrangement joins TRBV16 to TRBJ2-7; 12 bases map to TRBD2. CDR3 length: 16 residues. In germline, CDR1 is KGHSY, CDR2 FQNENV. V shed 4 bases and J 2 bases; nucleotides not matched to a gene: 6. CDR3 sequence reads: CASSLGLAGTPYEQYF. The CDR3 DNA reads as TGTGCCAGCAGCCTCGGACTAGCGGGAACACCCTACGAGCAGTACTTC.

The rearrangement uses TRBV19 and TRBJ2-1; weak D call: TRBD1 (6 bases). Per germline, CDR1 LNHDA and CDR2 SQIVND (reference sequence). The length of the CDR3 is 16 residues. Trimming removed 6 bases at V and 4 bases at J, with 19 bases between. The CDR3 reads CASRVNRDPLYNEQFF. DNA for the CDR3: TGTGCCAGTAGGGTAAACAGGGACCCACTATACAATGAGCAGTTCTTC.

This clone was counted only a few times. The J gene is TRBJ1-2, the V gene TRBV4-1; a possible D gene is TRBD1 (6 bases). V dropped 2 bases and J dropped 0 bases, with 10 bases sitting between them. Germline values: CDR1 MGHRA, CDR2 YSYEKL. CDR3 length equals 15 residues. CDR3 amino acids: CASSQTGNANYGYTF. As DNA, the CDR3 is TGCGCCAGCAGCCAAACAGGGAATGCTAACTATGGCTACACCTTC.

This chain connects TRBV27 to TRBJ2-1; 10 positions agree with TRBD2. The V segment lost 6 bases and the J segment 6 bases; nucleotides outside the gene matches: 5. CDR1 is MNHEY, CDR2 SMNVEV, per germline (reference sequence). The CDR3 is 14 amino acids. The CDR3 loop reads CASRLAGAFNEQFF. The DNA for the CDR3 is TGTGCCAGCAGGCTAGCGGGGGCCTTCAATGAGCAGTTCTTC.

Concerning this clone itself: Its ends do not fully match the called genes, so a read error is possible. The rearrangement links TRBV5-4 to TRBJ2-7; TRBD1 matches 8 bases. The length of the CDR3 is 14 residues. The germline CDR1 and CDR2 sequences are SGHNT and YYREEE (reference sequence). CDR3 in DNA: TGCGCCAGCAGCCAAGGATTGGACAGGGACGAGCAGTACTTC. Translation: CASSQGLDRDEQYF.

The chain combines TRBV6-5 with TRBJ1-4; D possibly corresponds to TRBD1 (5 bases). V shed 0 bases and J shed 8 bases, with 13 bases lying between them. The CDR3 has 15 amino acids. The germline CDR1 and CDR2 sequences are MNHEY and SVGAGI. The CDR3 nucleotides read TGTGCCAGCAGTTACTCAGTCGGGGGGAGCGAAAAACTGTTTTTT. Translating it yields CASSYSVGGSEKLFF.

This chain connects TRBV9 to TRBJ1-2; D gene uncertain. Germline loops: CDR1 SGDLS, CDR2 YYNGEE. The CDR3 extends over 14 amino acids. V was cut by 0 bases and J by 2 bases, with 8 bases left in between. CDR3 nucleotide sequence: TGTGCCAGCAGCGTAGGAGGGCTGAACTATGGCTACACCTTC. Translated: CASSVGGLNYGYTF.

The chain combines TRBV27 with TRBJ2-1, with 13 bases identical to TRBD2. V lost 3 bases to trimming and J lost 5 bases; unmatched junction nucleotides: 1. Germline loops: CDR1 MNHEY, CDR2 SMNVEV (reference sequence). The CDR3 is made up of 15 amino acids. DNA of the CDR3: TGTGCCAGCAGTTTTACTAGCGGGGGGGACAATGAGCAGTTCTTC. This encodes CASSFTSGGDNEQFF.

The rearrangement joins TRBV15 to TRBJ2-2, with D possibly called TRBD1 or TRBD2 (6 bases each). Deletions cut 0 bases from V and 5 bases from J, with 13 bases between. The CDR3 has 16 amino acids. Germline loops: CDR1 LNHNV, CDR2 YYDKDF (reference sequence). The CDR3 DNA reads TGTGCCACCAGCAGAGATCGGGGGCAAATTACCGGGGAGCTGTTTTTT. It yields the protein CATSRDRGQITGELFF.

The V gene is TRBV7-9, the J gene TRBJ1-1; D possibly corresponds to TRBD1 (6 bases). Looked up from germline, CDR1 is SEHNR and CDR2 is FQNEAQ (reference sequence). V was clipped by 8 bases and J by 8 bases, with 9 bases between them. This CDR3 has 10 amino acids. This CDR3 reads CASAGTEAFF. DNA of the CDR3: TGTGCCAGCGCGGGGACAGAAGCTTTCTTT.

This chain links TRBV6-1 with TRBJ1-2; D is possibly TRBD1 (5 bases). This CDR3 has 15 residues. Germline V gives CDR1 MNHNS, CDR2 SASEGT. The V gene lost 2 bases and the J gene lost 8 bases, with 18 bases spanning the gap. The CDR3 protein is CASSEIWGGTIGYTF. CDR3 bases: TGTGCCAGCAGTGAAATTTGGGGGGGAACCATCGGCTACACCTTC.

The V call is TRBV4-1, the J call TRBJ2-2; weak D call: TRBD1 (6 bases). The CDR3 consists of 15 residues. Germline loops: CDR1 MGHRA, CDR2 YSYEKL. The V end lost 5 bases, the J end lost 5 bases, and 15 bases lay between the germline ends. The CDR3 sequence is CASSFFSTGTGELFF. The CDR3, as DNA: TGCGCCAGCAGCTTTTTCTCCACAGGGACCGGGGAGCTGTTTTTT.

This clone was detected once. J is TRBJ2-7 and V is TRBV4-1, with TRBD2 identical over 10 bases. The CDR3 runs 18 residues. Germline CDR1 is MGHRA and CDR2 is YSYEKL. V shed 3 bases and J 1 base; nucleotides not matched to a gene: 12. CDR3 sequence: CASSQLTTRTSGSYEQYF. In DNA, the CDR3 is TGCGCCAGCAGCCAGCTAACAACCAGGACTAGCGGATCCTACGAGCAGTACTTC.

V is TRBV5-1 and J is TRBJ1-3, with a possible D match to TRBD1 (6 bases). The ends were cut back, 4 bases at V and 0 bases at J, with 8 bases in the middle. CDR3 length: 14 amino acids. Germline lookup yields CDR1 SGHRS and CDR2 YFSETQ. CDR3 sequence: CASSRDNSGNTIYF. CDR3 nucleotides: TGCGCCAGCAGCCGGGACAACTCTGGAAACACCATATATTTT. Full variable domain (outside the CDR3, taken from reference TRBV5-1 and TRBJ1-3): KAGVTQTPRYLIKTRGQQVTLSCSPISGHRSVSWYQQTPGQGLQFLFEYFSETQRNKGNFPGRFSGRQFSNSRSEMNVSTLELGDSALYLCASSRDNSGNTIYFGEGSWLTVV.

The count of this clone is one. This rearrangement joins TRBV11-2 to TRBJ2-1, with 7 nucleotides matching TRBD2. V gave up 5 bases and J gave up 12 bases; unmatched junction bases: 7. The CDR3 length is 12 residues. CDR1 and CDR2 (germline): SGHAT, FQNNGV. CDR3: CASSPGGIGQFF. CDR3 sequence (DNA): TGTGCCAGCAGCCCGGGGGGTATTGGGCAGTTCTTC.

The CDR3 is CASGQQETQYF. CDR3 DNA: TGTGCCTCGGGACAGCAAGAGACCCAGTACTTC. The chain links TRBV19 to TRBJ2-5; TRBD1 matches at 7 bases. This CDR3 has 11 residues. Germline lookup yields CDR1 LNHDA and CDR2 SQIVND (reference sequence). Losses at the gene ends were 11 bases for V and 2 bases for J; bases not matched to a gene: 2. Together with reference TRBV19 and TRBJ2-5, the CDR3 gives the full variable domain: DGGITQSPKYLFRKEGQNVTLSCEQNLNHDAMYWYRQDPGQGLRLIYYSQIVNDFQKGDIAEGYSVSREKKESFPLTVTSAQKNPTAFYLCASGQQETQYFGPGTRLLVL.